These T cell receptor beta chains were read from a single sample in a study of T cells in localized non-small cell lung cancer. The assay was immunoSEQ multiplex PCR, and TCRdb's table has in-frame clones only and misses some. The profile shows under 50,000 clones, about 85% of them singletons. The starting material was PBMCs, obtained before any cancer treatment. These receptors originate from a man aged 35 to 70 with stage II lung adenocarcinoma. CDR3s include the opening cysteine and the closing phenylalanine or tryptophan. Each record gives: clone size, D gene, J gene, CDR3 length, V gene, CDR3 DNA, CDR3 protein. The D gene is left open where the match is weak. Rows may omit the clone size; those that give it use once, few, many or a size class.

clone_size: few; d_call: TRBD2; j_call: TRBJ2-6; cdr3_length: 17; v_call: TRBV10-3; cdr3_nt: TGTGCCATCAGTGAGGAGCGGGGAGGCTCTGGGGCCAACGTCCTGACTTTC; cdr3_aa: CAISEERGGSGANVLTF
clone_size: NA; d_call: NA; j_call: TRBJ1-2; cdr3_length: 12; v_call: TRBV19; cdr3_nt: TGTGCCACCCTCAGAAAGCTTGGAGGCTACACCTTC; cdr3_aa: CATLRKLGGYTF
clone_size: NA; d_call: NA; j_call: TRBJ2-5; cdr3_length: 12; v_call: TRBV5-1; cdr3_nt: TGCGCCAGCAGCTTGTACCAAGAGACCCAGTACTTC; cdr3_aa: CASSLYQETQYF
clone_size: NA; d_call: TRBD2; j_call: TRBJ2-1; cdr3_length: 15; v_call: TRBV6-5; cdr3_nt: TGTGCCAGCAGTTTAAGCGGGGGGGACTACAATGAGCAGTTCTTC; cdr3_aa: CASSLSGGDYNEQFF
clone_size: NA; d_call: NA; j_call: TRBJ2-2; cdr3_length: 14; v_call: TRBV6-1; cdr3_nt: TGTGCCAGCAGTGTAGGAGGGGACACCGGGGAGCTGTTTTTT; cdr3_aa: CASSVGGDTGELFF
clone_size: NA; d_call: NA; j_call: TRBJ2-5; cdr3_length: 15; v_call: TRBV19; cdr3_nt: TGTGCCAGTAGTATAACCCTCTCGACAGGAGAGACCCAGTACTTC; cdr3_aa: CASSITLSTGETQYF
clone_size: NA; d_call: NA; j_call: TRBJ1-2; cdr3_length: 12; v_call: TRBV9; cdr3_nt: TGTGCCAGCAGCGTACAGGGAGAGGGCTACACCTTC; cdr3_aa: CASSVQGEGYTF
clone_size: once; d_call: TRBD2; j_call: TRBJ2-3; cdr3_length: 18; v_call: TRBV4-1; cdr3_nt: TGCGCCAGCAGCCATGATCAGTCACTAGCGGGGGCGGCAGATACGCAGTATTTT; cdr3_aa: CASSHDQSLAGAADTQYF
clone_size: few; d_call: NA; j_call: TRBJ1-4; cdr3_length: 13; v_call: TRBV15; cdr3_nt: TGTGCCACCAGCAGAGGATGGGATGAAAAACTGTTTTTT; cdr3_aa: CATSRGWDEKLFF
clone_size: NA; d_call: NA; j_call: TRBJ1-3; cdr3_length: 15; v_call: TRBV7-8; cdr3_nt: TGTGCCAGCAGCTTCACCCAGGGCAAAGGAAACACCATATATTTT; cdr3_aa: CASSFTQGKGNTIYF
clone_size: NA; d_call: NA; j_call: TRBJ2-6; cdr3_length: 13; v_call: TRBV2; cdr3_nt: TGTGCCAGCAGTGAAGCTTCTGCATATGGCCTGACTTTC; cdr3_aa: CASSEASAYGLTF
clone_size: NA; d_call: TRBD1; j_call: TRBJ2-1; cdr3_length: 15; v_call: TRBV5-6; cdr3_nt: TGTGCCAGCAGCTTAGGGACAGGGTATCGGAATGAGCAGTTCTTC; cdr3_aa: CASSLGTGYRNEQFF
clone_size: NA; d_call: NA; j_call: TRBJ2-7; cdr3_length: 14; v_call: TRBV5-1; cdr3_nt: TGCGCCAGCAGCTTGGAACGGGGATTCTACGAGCAGTACTTC; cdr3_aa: CASSLERGFYEQYF
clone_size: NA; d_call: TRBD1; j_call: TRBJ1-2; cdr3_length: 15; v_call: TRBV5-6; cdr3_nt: TGTGCCAGCAGCTTGGGAGGGACAGGGAACTATGGCTACACCTTC; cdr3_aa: CASSLGGTGNYGYTF
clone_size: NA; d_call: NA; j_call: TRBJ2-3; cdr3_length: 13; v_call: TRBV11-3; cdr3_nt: TGTGCCAGCAGCTTATCCACCAGGGATACGCAGTATTTT; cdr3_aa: CASSLSTRDTQYF
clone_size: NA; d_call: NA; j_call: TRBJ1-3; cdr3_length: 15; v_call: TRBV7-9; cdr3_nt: TGTGCCAGCAGCTGGGCAGGAATTTTAGGAAACACCATATATTTT; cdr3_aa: CASSWAGILGNTIYF
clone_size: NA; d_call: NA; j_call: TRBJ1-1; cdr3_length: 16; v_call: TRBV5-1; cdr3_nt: TGCGCCAGCAGCTTGGCCGGTGGCGTGGGTTACACTGAAGCTTTCTTT; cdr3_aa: CASSLAGGVGYTEAFF
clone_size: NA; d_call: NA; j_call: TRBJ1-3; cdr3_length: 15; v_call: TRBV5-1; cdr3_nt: TGCGCCAGCAGCTTGGCCCCAAGCTCTGGAAACACCATATATTTT; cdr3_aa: CASSLAPSSGNTIYF
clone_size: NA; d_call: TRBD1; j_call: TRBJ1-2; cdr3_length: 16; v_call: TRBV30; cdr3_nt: TGTGCCTGGAGTGTAACCGAAGCAGGGGGAATCTATGGCTACACCTTC; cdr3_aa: CAWSVTEAGGIYGYTF
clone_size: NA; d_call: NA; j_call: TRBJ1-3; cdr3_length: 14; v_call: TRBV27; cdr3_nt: TGTGCCAGCAGTTTTCTAGGGACTGGAAACACCATATATTTT; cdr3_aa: CASSFLGTGNTIYF
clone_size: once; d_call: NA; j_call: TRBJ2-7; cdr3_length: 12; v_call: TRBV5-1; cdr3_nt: TGCGCCAGCAGCGGAGTTTCCTACGAGCAGTACTTC; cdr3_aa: CASSGVSYEQYF
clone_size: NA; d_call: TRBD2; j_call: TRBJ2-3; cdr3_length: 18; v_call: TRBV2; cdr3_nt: TGTGCCAGCAGTTCCTCCCGGACTAGCGGGGGTGGAGGAGATACGCAGTATTTT; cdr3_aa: CASSSSRTSGGGGDTQYF
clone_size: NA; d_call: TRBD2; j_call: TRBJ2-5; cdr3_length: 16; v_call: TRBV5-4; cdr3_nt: TGTGCCAGCAGCTTCGCCGCGGGGGGGCCGTGGGAGACCCAGTACTTC; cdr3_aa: CASSFAAGGPWETQYF
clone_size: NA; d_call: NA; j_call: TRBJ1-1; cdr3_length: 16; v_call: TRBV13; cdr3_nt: TGTGCCAGCAGCCCCTTGGGGGGGGGCGATTCCACTGAAGCTTTCTTT; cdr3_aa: CASSPLGGGDSTEAFF
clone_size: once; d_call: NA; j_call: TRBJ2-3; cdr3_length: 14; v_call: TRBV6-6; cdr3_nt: TGTGCCAGCAGTTCCCCGACTAGGACAGATACGCAGTATTTT; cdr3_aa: CASSSPTRTDTQYF
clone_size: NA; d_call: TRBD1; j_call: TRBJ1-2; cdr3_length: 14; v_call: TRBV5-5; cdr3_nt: TGTGCCAGCAGCACGGGACAGGGAGTCTATGGCTACACCTTC; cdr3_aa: CASSTGQGVYGYTF
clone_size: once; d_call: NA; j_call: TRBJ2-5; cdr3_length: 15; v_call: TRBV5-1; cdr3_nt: TGCGCCAGCAGCTCCGGGACAAACTACCGAGAGACCCAGTACTTC; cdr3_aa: CASSSGTNYRETQYF
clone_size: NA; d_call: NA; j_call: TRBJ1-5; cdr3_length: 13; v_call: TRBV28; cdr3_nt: TGTGCCACCCTTAGTTCGGGCAATCAGCCCCAGCATTTT; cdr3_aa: CATLSSGNQPQHF
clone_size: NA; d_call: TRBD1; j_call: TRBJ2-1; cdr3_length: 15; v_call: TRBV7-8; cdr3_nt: TGTGCCAGCAGCTCATTCTGGACAGGGGATGATGAGCAGTTCTTC; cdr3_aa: CASSSFWTGDDEQFF
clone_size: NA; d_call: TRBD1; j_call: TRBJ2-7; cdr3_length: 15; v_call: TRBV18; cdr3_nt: TGTGCCAGCTCACCACTCCGGGACAGTCCCTACGAGCAGTACTTC; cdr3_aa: CASSPLRDSPYEQYF
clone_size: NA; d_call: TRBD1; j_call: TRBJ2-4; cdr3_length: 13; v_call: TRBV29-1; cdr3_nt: TGCAGCGGCACGACAGGGGGAAAGAACATTCAGTACTTC; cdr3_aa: CSGTTGGKNIQYF
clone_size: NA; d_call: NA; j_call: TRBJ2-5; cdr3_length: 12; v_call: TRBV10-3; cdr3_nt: TGTGCCATCAGTGACCACCAAGAGACCCAGTACTTC; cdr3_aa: CAISDHQETQYF
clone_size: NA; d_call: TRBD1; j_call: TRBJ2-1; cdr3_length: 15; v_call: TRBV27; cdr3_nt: TGTGCCAGCAGTTCAACAGGGGGCCAGCGGAGTGAGCAGTTCTTC; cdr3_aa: CASSSTGGQRSEQFF
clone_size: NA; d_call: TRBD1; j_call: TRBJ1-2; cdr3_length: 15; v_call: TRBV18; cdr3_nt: TGTGCCAGCTCACCACAGACAGGGGAGCTCGGAGGCTACACCTTC; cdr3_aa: CASSPQTGELGGYTF
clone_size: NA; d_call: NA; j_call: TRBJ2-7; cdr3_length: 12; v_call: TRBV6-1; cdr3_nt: TGTGCCAGCAGTTCCCCCCCCGACGAGCAGTACTTC; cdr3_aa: CASSSPPDEQYF
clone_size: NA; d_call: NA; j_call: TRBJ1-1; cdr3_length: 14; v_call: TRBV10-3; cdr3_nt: TGTGCCATCAGTGAAGGGGTCTCAAACACTGAAGCTTTCTTT; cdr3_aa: CAISEGVSNTEAFF
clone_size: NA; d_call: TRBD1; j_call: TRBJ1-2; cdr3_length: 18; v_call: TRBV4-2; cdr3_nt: TGTGCCAGCAGCCAAGAAGAAAAGCATTATAGACAGGGGACGGGCTACACCTTC; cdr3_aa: CASSQEEKHYRQGTGYTF
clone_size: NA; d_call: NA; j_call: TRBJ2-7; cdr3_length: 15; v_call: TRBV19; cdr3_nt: TGTGCCAGTAGTATAGATCTTGCACAGGGCTACGAGCAGTACTTC; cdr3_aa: CASSIDLAQGYEQYF
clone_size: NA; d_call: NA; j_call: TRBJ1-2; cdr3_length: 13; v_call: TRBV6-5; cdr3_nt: TGTGCCAGCAGGGACGGGGGGTCCCGCGGCTACACCTTC; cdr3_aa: CASRDGGSRGYTF
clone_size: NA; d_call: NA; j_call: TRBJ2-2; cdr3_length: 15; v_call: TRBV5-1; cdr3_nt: TGCGCCAGCAGCCTGGGAGTAGGGGGCACCGGGGAGCTGTTTTTT; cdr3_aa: CASSLGVGGTGELFF
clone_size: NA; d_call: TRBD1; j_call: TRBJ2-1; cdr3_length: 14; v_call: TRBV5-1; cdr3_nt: TGCGCCAGCAGCCCGGGGACAGGGCGCAATGAGCAGTTCTTC; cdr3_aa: CASSPGTGRNEQFF
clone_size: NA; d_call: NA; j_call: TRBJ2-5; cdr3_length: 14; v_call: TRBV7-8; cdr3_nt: TGTGCCAGCAGCAATCGGGACTTTCGAGAGACCCAGTACTTC; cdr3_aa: CASSNRDFRETQYF
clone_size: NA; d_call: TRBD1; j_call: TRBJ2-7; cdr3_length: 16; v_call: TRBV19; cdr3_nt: TGTGCCAGTAGTATAGGGAACAGGGGGGACTTTTACGAGCAGTACTTC; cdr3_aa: CASSIGNRGDFYEQYF
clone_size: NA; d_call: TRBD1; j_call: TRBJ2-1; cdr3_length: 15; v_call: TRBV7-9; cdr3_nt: TGTGCCAGCAGCGCACAACAGGGGGCTAAGAATGAGCAGTTCTTC; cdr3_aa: CASSAQQGAKNEQFF
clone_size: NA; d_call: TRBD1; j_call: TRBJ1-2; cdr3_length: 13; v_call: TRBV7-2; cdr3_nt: TGTGCCAGCAGCTTAGAGGGGGCAGCTGGCTACACCTTC; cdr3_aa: CASSLEGAAGYTF
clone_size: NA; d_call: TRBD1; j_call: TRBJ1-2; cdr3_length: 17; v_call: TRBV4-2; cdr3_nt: TGTGCCAGCAGCCAACCTCTTCCGGGACAGGGGCTCTATGGCTACACCTTC; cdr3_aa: CASSQPLPGQGLYGYTF
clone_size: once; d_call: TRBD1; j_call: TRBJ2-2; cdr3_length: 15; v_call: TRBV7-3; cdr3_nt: TGTGCCAGCAGCCGAGGGACAGGGGCAGCCGGGGAGCTGTTTTTT; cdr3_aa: CASSRGTGAAGELFF
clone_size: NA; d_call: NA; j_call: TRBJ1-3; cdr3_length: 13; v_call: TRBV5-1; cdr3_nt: TGCGCCAGCGGCTTGGACAGAGGAAACACCATATATTTT; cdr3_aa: CASGLDRGNTIYF